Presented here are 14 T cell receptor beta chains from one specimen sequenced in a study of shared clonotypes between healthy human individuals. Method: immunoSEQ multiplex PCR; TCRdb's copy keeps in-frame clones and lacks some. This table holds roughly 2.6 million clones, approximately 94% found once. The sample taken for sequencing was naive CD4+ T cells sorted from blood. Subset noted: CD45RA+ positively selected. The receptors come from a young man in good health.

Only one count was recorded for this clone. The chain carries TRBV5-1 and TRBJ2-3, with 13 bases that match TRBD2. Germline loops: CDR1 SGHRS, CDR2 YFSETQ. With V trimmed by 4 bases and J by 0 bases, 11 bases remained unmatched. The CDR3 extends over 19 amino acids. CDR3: CASSPRGLAGSPSTDTQYF. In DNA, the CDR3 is TGCGCCAGCAGCCCCCGGGGACTAGCGGGATCCCCCAGCACAGATACGCAGTATTTT.

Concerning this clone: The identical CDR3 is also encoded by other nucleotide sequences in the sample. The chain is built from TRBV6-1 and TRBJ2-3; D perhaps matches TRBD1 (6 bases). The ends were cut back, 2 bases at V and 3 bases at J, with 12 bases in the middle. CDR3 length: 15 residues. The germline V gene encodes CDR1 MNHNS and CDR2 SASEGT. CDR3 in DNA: TGTGCCAGCAGTGAACGGCAGGGGCGGACAGATACGCAGTATTTT. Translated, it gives CASSERQGRTDTQYF.

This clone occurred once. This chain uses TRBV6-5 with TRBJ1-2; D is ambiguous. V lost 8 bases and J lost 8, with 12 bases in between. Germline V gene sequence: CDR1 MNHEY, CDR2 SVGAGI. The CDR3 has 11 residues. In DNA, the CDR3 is TGTGCCAGCGGCACGGGAGGAGGCTACACCTTC. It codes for CASGTGGGYTF.

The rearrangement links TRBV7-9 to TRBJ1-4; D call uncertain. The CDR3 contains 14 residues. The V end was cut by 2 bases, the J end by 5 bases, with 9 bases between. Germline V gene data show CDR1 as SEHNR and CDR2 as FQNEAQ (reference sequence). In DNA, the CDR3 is TGTGCCAGCAGCTTAAGTGGCCCCAATGAAAAACTGTTTTTT. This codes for CASSLSGPNEKLFF. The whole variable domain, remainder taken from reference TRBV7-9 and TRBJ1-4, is DTGVSQNPRHKITKRGQNVTFRCDPISEHNRLYWYRQTLGQGPEFLTYFQNEAQLEKSRLLSDRFSAERPKGSFSTLEIQRTEQGDSAMYLCASSLSGPNEKLFFGSGTQLSVL.

This chain's CDR3 is CASSIARLAGGQSNTGELFF. CDR3 nucleotides: TGTGCCAGTAGTATAGCCCGACTAGCGGGGGGACAGTCGAACACCGGGGAGCTGTTTTTT. The V and J genes are TRBV19 and TRBJ2-2; 13 nucleotides align to TRBD2. This CDR3 region has 20 residues. Trimming took 1 base from V and 0 from J; bases not matched to a gene: 8. In germline, CDR1 is LNHDA, CDR2 SQIVND (reference sequence). Supplemented by reference TRBV19 and TRBJ2-2, the full variable domain reads DGGITQSPKYLFRKEGQNVTLSCEQNLNHDAMYWYRQDPGQGLRLIYYSQIVNDFQKGDIAEGYSVSREKKESFPLTVTSAQKNPTAFYLCASSIARLAGGQSNTGELFFGEGSRLTVL.

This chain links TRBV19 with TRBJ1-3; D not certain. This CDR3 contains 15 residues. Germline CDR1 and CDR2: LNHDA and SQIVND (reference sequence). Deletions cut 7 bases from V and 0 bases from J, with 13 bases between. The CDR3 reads CASTMGGSSGNTIYF. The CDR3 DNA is TGTGCCAGTACCATGGGTGGCAGCTCTGGAAACACCATATATTTT.

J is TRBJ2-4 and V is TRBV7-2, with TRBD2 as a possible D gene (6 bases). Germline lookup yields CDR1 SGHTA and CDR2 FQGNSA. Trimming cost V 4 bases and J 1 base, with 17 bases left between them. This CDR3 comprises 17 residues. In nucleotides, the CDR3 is TGTGCCAGCAGCTCTCTCTCCGGGGGTTCGGCCAAAAACATTCAGTACTTC. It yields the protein CASSSLSGGSAKNIQYF.

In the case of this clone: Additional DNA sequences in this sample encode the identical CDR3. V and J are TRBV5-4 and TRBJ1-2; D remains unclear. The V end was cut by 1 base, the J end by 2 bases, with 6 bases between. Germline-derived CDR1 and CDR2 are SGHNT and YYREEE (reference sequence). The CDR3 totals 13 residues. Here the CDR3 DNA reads TGTGCCAGCAGCTTGAGCAGGAACTATGGCTACACCTTC. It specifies CASSLSRNYGYTF.

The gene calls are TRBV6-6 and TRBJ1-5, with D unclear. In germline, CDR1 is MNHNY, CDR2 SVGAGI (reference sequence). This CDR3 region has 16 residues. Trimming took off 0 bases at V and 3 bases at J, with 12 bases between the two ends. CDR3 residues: CASSYSTWTANQPQHF. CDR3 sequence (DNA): TGTGCCAGCAGTTACTCTACCTGGACGGCCAATCAGCCCCAGCATTTT.

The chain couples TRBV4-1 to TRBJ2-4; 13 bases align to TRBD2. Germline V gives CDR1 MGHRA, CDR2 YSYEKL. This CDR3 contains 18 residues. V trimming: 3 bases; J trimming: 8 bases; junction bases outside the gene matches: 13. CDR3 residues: CASSHAGTSGTQWYIQYF. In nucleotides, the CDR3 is TGCGCCAGCAGCCACGCCGGGACTAGCGGGACCCAGTGGTACATTCAGTACTTC.

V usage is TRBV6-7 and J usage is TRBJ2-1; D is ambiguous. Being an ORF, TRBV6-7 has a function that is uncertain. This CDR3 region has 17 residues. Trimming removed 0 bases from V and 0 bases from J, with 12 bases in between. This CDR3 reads CASSYSRTYLSYNEQFF. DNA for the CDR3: TGTGCCAGCAGTTACTCGAGAACTTACCTCTCCTACAATGAGCAGTTCTTC.

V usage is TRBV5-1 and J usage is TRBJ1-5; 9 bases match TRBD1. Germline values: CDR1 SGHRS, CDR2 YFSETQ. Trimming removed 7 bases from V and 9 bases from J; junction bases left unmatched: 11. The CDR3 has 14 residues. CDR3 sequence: CASRTGASSGPQHF. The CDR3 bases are TGCGCCAGCCGGACAGGGGCATCCTCGGGGCCCCAGCATTTT.

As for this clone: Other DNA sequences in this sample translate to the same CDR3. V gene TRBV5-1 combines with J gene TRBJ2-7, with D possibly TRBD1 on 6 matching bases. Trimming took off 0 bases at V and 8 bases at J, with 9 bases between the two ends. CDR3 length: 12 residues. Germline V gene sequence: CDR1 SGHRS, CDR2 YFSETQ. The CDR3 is CASSLEGQQQYF. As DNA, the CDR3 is TGCGCCAGCAGCTTGGAAGGACAGCAGCAGTACTTC.

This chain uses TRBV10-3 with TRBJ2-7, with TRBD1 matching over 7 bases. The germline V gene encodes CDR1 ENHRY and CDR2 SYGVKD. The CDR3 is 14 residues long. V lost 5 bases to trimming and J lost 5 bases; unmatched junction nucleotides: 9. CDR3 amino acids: CAISTGTESNEQYF. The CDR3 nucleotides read TGTGCCATCAGTACAGGGACAGAATCCAACGAGCAGTACTTC.